This entry lists 7 T cell receptor beta chains sequenced from one sample in a study of T-cell memory formation after mild COVID-19. A single record per CDR3 protein comes from TCRdb applying MiXCR to the 5' RACE reads. The data show about 100,000 distinct CDR3 sequences, approximately 10% seen once. The sequenced material came from PBMCs or a T cell subset sorted from them (not recorded which). These receptors all stem from a man aged 18 to 30 who had mild COVID-19 (a few samples of this study predate the infection). Cell type and time point are not known.

The chain recombines TRBV7-8 with TRBJ2-7, with D tentatively TRBD2 (6 bases). This CDR3 contains 14 residues. CDR1 SGHVS and CDR2 FQNEAQ come from the germline V gene. V was cut by 4 bases and J by 4 bases, with 14 bases left in between. The CDR3 coding sequence is TGTGCCAGCAGCTCCCCGGGGGATGCATACGAGCAGTACGTC. This codes for CASSSPGDAYEQYV.

The rearrangement uses TRBV20-1 and TRBJ1-1; D is possibly TRBD1 (6 bases). Looked up from germline, CDR1 is DFQATT and CDR2 is SNEGSKA (reference sequence). The CDR3 contains 15 residues. V was pared by 0 bases and J by 4 bases, with 15 bases between. The chain's CDR3 is CSAREQGRTVTEAFF. CDR3 sequence (DNA): TGCAGTGCTAGAGAACAGGGTAGAACGGTCACTGAAGCTTTCTTT.

There are a few counts of this clonotype. This chain uses TRBV19 with TRBJ1-5, with no clear D. The germline gives CDR1 LNHDA, CDR2 SQIVND (reference sequence). This CDR3 comprises 16 residues. The V end was cut by 6 bases, the J end by 0 bases, with 15 bases between. CDR3 coding DNA: TGTGCCAGTAGCCCTCTCGGGGATTATAGCAATCAGCCCCAGCATTTT. Protein sequence: CASSPLGDYSNQPQHF. The variable domain in full, with the rest retrieved from reference TRBV19 and TRBJ1-5, is DGGITQSPKYLFRKEGQNVTLSCEQNLNHDAMYWYRQDPGQGLRLIYYSQIVNDFQKGDIAEGYSVSREKKESFPLTVTSAQKNPTAFYLCASSPLGDYSNQPQHFGDGTRLSIL.

This clonotype has just a few counts. This chain joins TRBV7-9 and TRBJ2-1; possibly TRBD1 for D (5 bases). CDR3 length: 13 amino acids. Trimming cost V 1 base and J 12 bases, with 13 bases left between them. Germline CDR1 reads SEHNR; CDR2 reads FQNEAQ (reference sequence). The CDR3 DNA reads TGTGCCAGCAGCTTAGGGGGCCACGGGTGGCAGTTCTTC. Its protein is CASSLGGHGWQFF.

V is TRBV20-1 and J is TRBJ2-4; no reliable D call. V was shortened by 1 base and J by 4 bases, with 14 bases between the two germline ends. The CDR3 is 15 residues long. Germline CDR1 DFQATT, CDR2 SNEGSKA (reference sequence). The CDR3 bases are TGCAGTGCTAGAGTATTACGGACGGCAAAAAACATTCAGTACTTC. As protein: CSARVLRTAKNIQYF.

In this sample, this clonotype turned up many times. This rearrangement joins TRBV4-1 to TRBJ2-5; D may match TRBD1 or TRBD2 (5 bases each). Germline values: CDR1 MGHRA, CDR2 YSYEKL. V was cut by 1 base and J by 5 bases, with 17 bases left in between. CDR3 length: 16 residues. The CDR3 nucleotides are TGCGCCAGCAGCCAAGTTGCGGGCGTCAGGGAGGAGACCCAGTACTTC. This translates into CASSQVAGVREETQYF.

This clonotype was counted a few times. This chain connects TRBV7-3 to TRBJ2-1, with D possibly called TRBD1 or TRBD2 (5 bases each). The V gene's germline CDR1 is SGHTA and CDR2 FQGTGA. The CDR3 contains 15 residues. Trimming shortened V by 5 bases and J by 4 bases, and 15 bases separated the two germline ends. The chain's CDR3 is CASSLSGTGYNEQFF. In nucleotides, the CDR3 is TGTGCCAGCAGCCTGTCCGGGACGGGTTACAATGAGCAGTTCTTC. The full variable domain, completed using reference TRBV7-3 and TRBJ2-1, is GAGVSQTPSNKVTEKGKYVELRCDPISGHTALYWYRQSLGQGPEFLIYFQGTGAADDSGLPNDRFFAVRPEGSVSTLKIQRTERGDSAVYLCASSLSGTGYNEQFFGPGTRLTVL.